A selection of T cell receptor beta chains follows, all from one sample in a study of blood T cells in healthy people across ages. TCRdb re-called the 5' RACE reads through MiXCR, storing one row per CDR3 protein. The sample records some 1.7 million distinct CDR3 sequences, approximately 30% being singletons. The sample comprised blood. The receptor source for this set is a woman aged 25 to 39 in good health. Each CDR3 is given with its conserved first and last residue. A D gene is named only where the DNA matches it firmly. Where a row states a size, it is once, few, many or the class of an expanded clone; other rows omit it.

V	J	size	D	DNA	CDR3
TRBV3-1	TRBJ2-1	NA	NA	TGTGCCAGCAGCCCCACCGAAGGGCGGGGTACGAAGGAGCAGTTCTTC	CASSPTEGRGTKEQFF
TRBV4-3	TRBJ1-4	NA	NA	TGCGCCAGCAGCCAGGGCATAGGGGGAACTAATGAAAAACTGTTTTTT	CASSQGIGGTNEKLFF
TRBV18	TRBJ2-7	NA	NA	TGTGTCAGCTCACCACCGGGGCAGGGGAGAAGCGAGCAGTACTTC	CVSSPPGQGRSEQYF
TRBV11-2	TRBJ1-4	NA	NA	TGTGCCAGCAGCTCGCCGCTAACAGAAGCGCTGTTTTTT	CASSSPLTEALFF
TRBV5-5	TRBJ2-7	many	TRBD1	TGTGCCAGCAGCTTTTCTCGACAGGGCAATACCTACGAGCAGTACTTC	CASSFSRQGNTYEQYF
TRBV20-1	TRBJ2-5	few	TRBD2	TGCAGTGCTAGATGGGGACTAGCGGGAGAGACCCAGTACTTC	CSARWGLAGETQYF
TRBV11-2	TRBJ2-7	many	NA	TGTGCCAGCAGCTATAGAGCCTACTACGAGCAGTACTTC	CASSYRAYYEQYF
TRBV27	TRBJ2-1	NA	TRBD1	TGTGCCAGCAGTTTATTCGGACAGGGCAACAATGAGCAGTTCTTC	CASSLFGQGNNEQFF
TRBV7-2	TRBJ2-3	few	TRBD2	TGTGCCAGCAGGACTAGCGGGAAGCAAACAGATACGCAGTATTTT	CASRTSGKQTDTQYF
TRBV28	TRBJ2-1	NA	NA	TGTGCCAGCAGTTTCCAAGGTAGAGGGAATGAGCAGTTCTTC	CASSFQGRGNEQFF
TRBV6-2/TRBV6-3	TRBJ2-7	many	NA	TGTGCCAGCAGTTACCCCGGGACGAGGAGCTACGAGCAGTACTTC	CASSYPGTRSYEQYF
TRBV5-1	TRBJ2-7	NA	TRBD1	TGCGCCAGCAGCATAGGACAGGAGCCCTACGAGCAGTACTTC	CASSIGQEPYEQYF
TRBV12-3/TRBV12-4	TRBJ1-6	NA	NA	TGTGCCAGCAGTCCTCGGGGGGCAGGGTCCCAATCACCCCTCCACTTT	CASSPRGAGSQSPLHF
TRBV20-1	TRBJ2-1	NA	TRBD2	TGCAGTGCGCCCGACTCGGCGGGAGATTCCAAGACCCAGTTCTTC	CSAPDSAGDSKTQFF
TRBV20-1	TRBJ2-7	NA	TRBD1	TGCAGTGCTAGAGATGGCAGACAGGGAAAGGAGCAGTACTTC	CSARDGRQGKEQYF
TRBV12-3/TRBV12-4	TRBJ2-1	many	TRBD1	TGTGCCAGCGGCAGGGGGCGAAGCTCCTACAATGAGCAGTTCTTC	CASGRGRSSYNEQFF
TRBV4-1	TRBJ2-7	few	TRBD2	TGCGCCAGCAGCCGGGGCGGGGCGGGGAGCGGCGGGACTAGCTTCTACGAGCAGTACTTC	CASSRGGAGSGGTSFYEQYF
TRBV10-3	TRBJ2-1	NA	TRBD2	TGTGCCATCAGTGTGAGACCTCTAGCGGGGGAGTCCTACAATGAGCAGTTCTTC	CAISVRPLAGESYNEQFF
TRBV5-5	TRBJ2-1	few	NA	TGTGCCAGCAGCAAAACAAGCTCCTACAATGAGCAGTTCTTC	CASSKTSSYNEQFF
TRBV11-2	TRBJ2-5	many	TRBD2	TGTGCCAGCAGCCGACGTAGCGGGGCATCGACCCAGTACTTC	CASSRRSGASTQYF
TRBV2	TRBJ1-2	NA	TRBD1	TGTGCCAGCATGGGCAGGGGGCCGCCCCGGGATGGCTACACCTTC	CASMGRGPPRDGYTF
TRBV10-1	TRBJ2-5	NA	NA	TGCGCCAGGAGGGCTAGGGCGGGGAAACAAGAGACCCAGTACTTC	CARRARAGKQETQYF
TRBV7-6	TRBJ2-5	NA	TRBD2	TGTGCCAGCACCCCCCTGCGGGGGGAGACCCAGTACTTC	CASTPLRGETQYF
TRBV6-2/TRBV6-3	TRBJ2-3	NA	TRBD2	TGTGCCAGCAGTTACGGGAGTAGCGGGGTTACTAGCACAGATACGCAGTATTTT	CASSYGSSGVTSTDTQYF
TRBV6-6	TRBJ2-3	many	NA	TGTGCCAGCAGCGAAGACCTTTCAGCAGATACGCAGTATTTT	CASSEDLSADTQYF
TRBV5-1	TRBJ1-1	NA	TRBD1	TGCGCCAGCAGCCCAGACAGGGACTACACTGAAGCTTTCTTT	CASSPDRDYTEAFF
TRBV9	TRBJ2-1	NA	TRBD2	TGTGCCAGCAGCGTAGGGACTAGCGGGCAAGACATAGATGAGCAGTTCTTC	CASSVGTSGQDIDEQFF
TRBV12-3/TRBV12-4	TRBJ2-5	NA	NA	TGTGCCAGCAGGTTGTTAAGGAGTTTCGAGACCCAGTACTTC	CASRLLRSFETQYF
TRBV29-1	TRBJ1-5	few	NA	TGCAGCGTTGGGGCAGTCAATCAGCCCCAGCATTTT	CSVGAVNQPQHF
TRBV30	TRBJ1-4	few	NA	TGTGCCTGGAGTGGGGAAGCAACTAATGAAAAACTGTTTTTT	CAWSGEATNEKLFF
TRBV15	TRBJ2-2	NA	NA	TGTGCCACCAGCAGAGGTACGGGGGATGGCACCGGGGAGCTGTTTTTT	CATSRGTGDGTGELFF
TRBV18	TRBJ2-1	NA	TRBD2	TGTGCCAGCTCAGAGGGACTAGCGGGAACGGGGGAGCAGTTCTTC	CASSEGLAGTGEQFF
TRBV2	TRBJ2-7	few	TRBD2	TGTGCCAGCAGTGGGGACCCTAGCGGCAAAACCCCCTACGAGCAGTACTTC	CASSGDPSGKTPYEQYF
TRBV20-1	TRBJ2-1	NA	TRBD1	TGCAGTGCTAGAGATCCGAGGGGGCATTACAATGAGCAGTTCTTC	CSARDPRGHYNEQFF
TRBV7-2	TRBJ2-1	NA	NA	TGTGCCAGCAGCATAGGGTTCGGGGGGCAGGGGAGGGAGCAGTTCTTC	CASSIGFGGQGREQFF
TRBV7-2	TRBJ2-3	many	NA	TGTGCCAGCAGCTCCAATAGCGCAGATACGCAGTATTTT	CASSSNSADTQYF
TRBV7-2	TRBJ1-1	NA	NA	TGTGCCAGCAGCTTAGGGTTGGTTTGGGGGACTGAAGCTTTCTTT	CASSLGLVWGTEAFF
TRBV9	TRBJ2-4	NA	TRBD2	TGTGCCAGCAGCGTAATGGGGACTAAGCAGTACTTC	CASSVMGTKQYF
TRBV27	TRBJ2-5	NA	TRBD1	TGTGCCAGCAGTTTATCGGGTGACAGGGTAGAGACCCAGTACTTC	CASSLSGDRVETQYF
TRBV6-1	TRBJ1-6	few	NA	TGTGCCAGCAGTCTCGGGGGCAGGTGGACCTATAATTCACCCCTCCACTTT	CASSLGGRWTYNSPLHF
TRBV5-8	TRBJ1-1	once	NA	TGTGCCAGCAGCCGGGGGGATGTCAGGGGAGGTACTGAAGCTTTCTTT	CASSRGDVRGGTEAFF